These 31 T cell receptor beta chains share one sample of origin, sequenced in a study of identical twins. TCRdb redid the calling of the 5' RACE reads with MiXCR, one entry per CDR3 protein. The data show some 230,000 distinct CDR3 sequences, 6% to 7% seen once. This sample also appeared in a second study, on T cells expressing NK-cell markers.

Sequencing was done on a sample of CD8+ T cells sorted from blood. The source is a young woman in good health.

The gene calls are TRBV20-1 and TRBJ2-3; 7 positions agree with TRBD1. The CDR3 covers 14 residues. The germline V gene encodes CDR1 DFQATT and CDR2 SNEGSKA (reference sequence). Trimming removed 8 bases from V and 0 bases from J; junction bases left unmatched: 8. CDR3 residues: CSPGQAQSTDTQYF. The CDR3 nucleotides are TGCAGTCCTGGACAGGCGCAAAGCACAGATACGCAGTATTTT.

This clonotype was seen a few times. This chain uses TRBV19 with TRBJ2-5; D gene ambiguous. Trimming stripped 3 bases from V and 4 bases from J, with 3 bases between. Germline V gene sequence: CDR1 LNHDA, CDR2 SQIVND (reference sequence). This CDR3 is built from 11 residues. In DNA, the CDR3 is TGTGCCAGTAGTATGAGAGAGACCCAGTACTTC. Amino acids: CASSMRETQYF. Complete variable domain (other parts from reference TRBV19 and TRBJ2-5): DGGITQSPKYLFRKEGQNVTLSCEQNLNHDAMYWYRQDPGQGLRLIYYSQIVNDFQKGDIAEGYSVSREKKESFPLTVTSAQKNPTAFYLCASSMRETQYFGPGTRLLVL.

At least ten counts were recorded for this clonotype. The rearrangement links TRBV6-2 or TRBV6-3 to TRBJ2-5, with D possibly being TRBD2 (5 bases). The CDR3 is 16 amino acids. Trimming removed 8 bases at V and 4 bases at J, with 23 bases between. The germline V gene encodes CDR1 MNHEY and CDR2 SVGEGT. Here the CDR3 reads CASFPSGGFVGETQYF. CDR3 bases: TGTGCCAGCTTTCCTTCAGGAGGTTTCGTCGGAGAGACCCAGTACTTC.

This clonotype was detected a few times. This sequence joins TRBV7-9 and TRBJ2-7; D tentatively fits TRBD1 or TRBD2 (5 bases each). This CDR3 region has 14 residues. CDR1 is SEHNR, CDR2 FQNEAQ, per germline (reference sequence). V gave up 6 bases and J gave up 5 bases, with 17 bases separating them. The CDR3 region has the DNA TGTGCCAGCAGGCACGGGACGGAGATCCACGAGCAGTACTTC. It encodes CASRHGTEIHEQYF.

The rearrangement links TRBV13 to TRBJ2-7; D unresolved. In germline, CDR1 is PRHDT, CDR2 FYEKMQ (reference sequence). The ends were cut back, 4 bases at V and 2 bases at J, with 21 bases in the middle. The CDR3 length is 17 residues. CDR3: CASSSAPYNRFTYEQYF. The CDR3, as DNA: TGTGCCAGCAGCTCCGCCCCGTACAATCGATTTACCTACGAGCAGTACTTC.

The chain couples TRBV4-3 to TRBJ2-1, with TRBD2 identical over 9 bases. The V gene end was trimmed by 0 bases and the J gene end by 7 bases; junction bases not matched to a gene: 7. The CDR3 runs to 16 residues. From germline, CDR1 is LGHNA and CDR2 YSLEER. CDR3 sequence reads: CASSQDRSLAGNEQFF. CDR3 coding DNA: TGCGCCAGCAGCCAAGATCGCAGCCTAGCGGGGAATGAGCAGTTCTTC.

This chain links TRBV7-9 with TRBJ2-1; no clear D. The CDR3 loop spans 12 amino acids. V was shortened by 4 bases and J by 6 bases, with 7 bases between the two germline ends. Germline-derived CDR1 and CDR2 are SEHNR and FQNEAQ (reference sequence). DNA for the CDR3: TGTGCCAGCAGCTCCCCTTCCAATGAGCAGTTCTTC. Translation: CASSSPSNEQFF.

The table lists this clonotype with a few counts. The chain recombines TRBV6-2 or TRBV6-3 with TRBJ2-1; D call uncertain. This CDR3 is 11 amino acids long. Germline loops: CDR1 MNHEY, CDR2 SVGEGT. The V and J ends lost 1 base and 10 bases respectively, with 5 bases between them. CDR3 protein: CASSYLGEQFF. In DNA, the CDR3 is TGTGCCAGCAGTTACTTGGGGGAGCAGTTCTTC.

CDR3 residues: CATSETGSREQFF. For the CDR3, the DNA is TGTGCCACCTCTGAGACAGGGTCGCGTGAGCAGTTCTTC. The rearrangement uses TRBV24-1 and TRBJ2-1; 7 bases line up with TRBD1. The CDR3 has 13 amino acids. Germline V gene data show CDR1 as KGHDR and CDR2 as SFDVKD. V gave up 9 bases and J gave up 9 bases; unmatched junction bases: 10.

By its share, this clonotype is medium-sized. The chain couples TRBV6-1 to TRBJ2-1; TRBD2 matches at 13 bases. Germline CDR1 MNHNS, CDR2 SASEGT. V lost 7 bases, J lost 6 bases, and 6 bases stayed unmatched. The CDR3 is 15 residues long. CDR3 in DNA: TGTGCCAGCACGAGGACTAGCGGGGGAAGCAATGAGCAGTTCTTC. Encoded protein: CASTRTSGGSNEQFF.

The sample holds many counts of this clonotype. This chain uses TRBV20-1 with TRBJ1-1, with D unresolved. Trimming stripped 6 bases from V and 1 base from J, with 9 bases between. Germline lookup yields CDR1 DFQATT and CDR2 SNEGSKA (reference sequence). This CDR3 contains 12 residues. Written as DNA, the CDR3 is TGCAGTGCCGACCGACAGAACACTGAAGCTTTCTTT. Its translation is CSADRQNTEAFF.

V is TRBV27 and J is TRBJ2-1, with a tentative D call TRBD2 (5 bases). Trimming removed 0 bases from V and 5 bases from J, with 11 bases in between. Germline V CDR1 and CDR2: MNHEY, SMNVEV (reference sequence). This CDR3 is built from 15 residues. CDR3 sequence reads: CASSLSPGSHNEQFF. DNA for the CDR3: TGTGCCAGCAGTTTATCGCCGGGGTCCCACAATGAGCAGTTCTTC.

The chain uses TRBV5-5 and TRBJ2-1; possible D gene TRBD2, 7 bases. V was clipped by 4 bases and J by 8 bases, with 16 bases between them. The germline gives CDR1 SGHKS, CDR2 YYEKEE (reference sequence). The CDR3 spans 14 residues. The CDR3 spells CASSEIGGAHEQFF. CDR3 DNA sequence: TGTGCCAGCAGCGAGATTGGGGGGGCCCATGAGCAGTTCTTC.

This chain connects TRBV20-1 to TRBJ2-3, with 9 bases lining up with TRBD2. The CDR3 length is 17 residues. J was trimmed by 1 base and V by 2 bases; bases with no gene match: 10. CDR1 and CDR2 (germline): DFQATT, SNEGSKA (reference sequence). As DNA, the CDR3 is TGCAGTGCTAGACACTCCCTAGCGGGATCACGCACAGATACGCAGTATTTT. It translates to CSARHSLAGSRTDTQYF.

This clonotype was picked up many times. The chain links TRBV30 to TRBJ2-1, with TRBD2 identical over 7 bases. This CDR3 comprises 14 residues. Germline lookup yields CDR1 GTSNPN and CDR2 SVGIG (reference sequence). The trim removed 2 bases at V and 4 bases at J, leaving 5 bases unmatched. For the CDR3, the DNA is TGTGCCTGGAGTCCCGGAGCGGGGTACAATGAGCAGTTCTTC. It yields the protein CAWSPGAGYNEQFF.

This clonotype was counted only a few times. The chain couples TRBV20-1 to TRBJ2-7; 7 positions match TRBD1. The J segment lost 0 bases and the V segment lost 4 bases, leaving 12 bases of the junction unmatched. The CDR3 loop spans 16 amino acids. The germline V gene has CDR1 DFQATT and CDR2 SNEGSKA (reference sequence). CDR3 protein: CSATAPGGKSSYEQYF. In DNA form, the CDR3 reads TGCAGTGCTACCGCCCCAGGGGGAAAGAGCTCCTACGAGCAGTACTTC.

The chain is built from TRBV29-1 and TRBJ1-1, with D possibly TRBD1 on 5 matching bases. Trimming took 8 bases from V and 6 from J, leaving 13 bases between them. CDR3 length: 11 amino acids. In germline, CDR1 is SQVTM, CDR2 ANQGSEA. The CDR3 region is CSIGGVAEAFF. As DNA, the CDR3 is TGCAGCATCGGGGGAGTGGCTGAAGCTTTCTTT.

The chain links TRBV9 to TRBJ2-5, with D perhaps being TRBD1 or TRBD2 (7 bases each). The CDR3 spans 14 residues. The germline CDR1 and CDR2 sequences are SGDLS and YYNGEE. The V end was cut by 4 bases, the J end by 4 bases, with 14 bases between. The CDR3 coding sequence is TGTGCCAGCAGCCAGGGGGGGGGCCGAGAGACCCAGTACTTC. Protein product: CASSQGGGRETQYF.

The sample holds many counts of this clonotype. The rearrangement joins TRBV20-1 to TRBJ2-1; perhaps D is TRBD1 or TRBD2 (5 bases each). Germline assignment: CDR1 DFQATT and CDR2 SNEGSKA (reference sequence). The ends were cut back, 6 bases at V and 5 bases at J, with 20 bases in the middle. This CDR3 is 15 amino acids long. CDR3 in amino acids: CSAVPGTGAHNEQFF. CDR3 sequence (DNA): TGCAGTGCGGTACCCGGGACCGGGGCCCACAATGAGCAGTTCTTC.

J is TRBJ1-1 and V is TRBV14; D is unresolved. Trimming stripped 0 bases from V and 0 bases from J, with 8 bases between. CDR1 and CDR2 (germline): SGHDN, FVKESK. This CDR3 is built from 15 residues. CDR3 region: CASSQDIALNTEAFF. The CDR3 DNA follows: TGTGCCAGCAGCCAAGATATTGCCTTGAACACTGAAGCTTTCTTT. Drawing the rest from reference TRBV14 and TRBJ1-1, the complete variable domain is EAGVTQFPSHSVIEKGQTVTLRCDPISGHDNLYWYRRVMGKEIKFLLHFVKESKQDESGMPNNRFLAERTGGTYSTLKVQPAELEDSGVYFCASSQDIALNTEAFFGQGTRLTVV.

The chain uses TRBV5-6 and TRBJ2-7; D perhaps matches TRBD1 (6 bases). Germline V gives CDR1 SGHDT, CDR2 YYEEEE. CDR3 length equals 14 residues. Deletions cut 2 bases from V and 6 bases from J, with 15 bases between. CDR3 DNA sequence: TGTGCCAGCAGCTTTGGCAGGGGTCACGCCGAGCAGTACTTC. Protein: CASSFGRGHAEQYF. The whole variable domain, filled in from reference TRBV5-6 and TRBJ2-7, reads DAGVTQSPTHLIKTRGQQVTLRCSPKSGHDTVSWYQQALGQGPQFIFQYYEEEERQRGNFPDRFSGHQFPNYSSELNVNALLLGDSALYLCASSFGRGHAEQYFGPGTRLTVT.

There are a few counts of this clonotype. The chain combines TRBV5-4 with TRBJ1-2, with D unresolved. Germline CDR1 and CDR2: SGHNT and YYREEE (reference sequence). V dropped 4 bases and J dropped 7 bases, with 14 bases sitting between them. CDR3 length: 13 amino acids. CDR3 sequence (DNA): TGTGCCAGCAGCCCGGCCCTAAGTGGTGGCTACACCTTC. Protein product: CASSPALSGGYTF.

This clonotype was recorded at least ten times. J is TRBJ2-7 and V is TRBV30; D remains unclear. This CDR3 has 14 residues. V dropped 0 bases and J dropped 1 base, with 10 bases sitting between them. The germline V gene has CDR1 GTSNPN and CDR2 SVGIG (reference sequence). CDR3 nucleotides: TGTGCCTGGAGTGTACCGGCAGGATCCTACGAGCAGTACTTC. Amino acids: CAWSVPAGSYEQYF.

The chain combines TRBV15 with TRBJ2-1, with 9 bases lining up with TRBD2. With 3 bases clipped from V and 4 bases from J, the junction kept 10 bases outside the gene matches. The germline V gene has CDR1 LNHNV and CDR2 YYDKDF (reference sequence). CDR3 length: 17 amino acids. This CDR3 reads CATSRKLLAGSYNEQFF. CDR3 DNA: TGTGCCACCAGCAGGAAGTTACTAGCGGGCTCTTACAATGAGCAGTTCTTC.

The V gene is TRBV5-5, the J gene TRBJ2-3; the D gene could be TRBD1 or TRBD2 (5 bases each). The CDR3 loop spans 15 amino acids. The germline V gene has CDR1 SGHKS and CDR2 YYEKEE (reference sequence). Deletions cut 0 bases from V and 6 bases from J, with 14 bases between. CDR3 nucleotide sequence: TGTGCCAGCAGCTTGGCGACAGAGGGTTGGGATACGCAGTATTTT. Its protein is CASSLATEGWDTQYF.

CDR3 sequence: CASSATLRANEKLFF. CDR3 nucleotide sequence: TGTGCCAGCAGTGCCACTCTTCGGGCAAATGAAAAACTGTTTTTT. The genes are TRBV2 and TRBJ1-4; D not certain. The CDR3 spans 15 residues. CDR1 is SNHLY, CDR2 FYNNEI, per germline. V shed 4 bases and J shed 5 bases, with 14 bases lying between them.

This clonotype has more than one count but fewer than ten. The rearrangement links TRBV25-1 to TRBJ2-3; D may be TRBD2 (6 bases). The CDR3 extends over 16 amino acids. V was cut by 8 bases and J by 0 bases, with 18 bases left in between. The germline CDR1 and CDR2 sequences are MGHDK and SYGVNS. Here the CDR3 reads CASLPEGRISTDTQYF. The CDR3 DNA is TGTGCCAGCCTCCCGGAGGGACGAATTAGCACAGATACGCAGTATTTT. Variable domain in full (rest from reference TRBV25-1 and TRBJ2-3): EADIYQTPRYLVIGTGKKITLECSQTMGHDKMYWYQQDPGMELHLIHYSYGVNSTEKGDLSSESTVSRIRTEHFPLTLESARPSHTSQYLCASLPEGRISTDTQYFGPGTRLTVL.

This clonotype was counted at least ten times. V is TRBV7-9 and J is TRBJ1-1; D unclear. CDR3 length equals 12 residues. CDR1 SEHNR and CDR2 FQNEAQ come from the germline V gene (reference sequence). Trimming shortened V by 3 bases and J by 7 bases, and 9 bases separated the two germline ends. The CDR3 DNA follows: TGTGCCAGCAGCTTTTTGCCCGATGAAGCTTTCTTT. Its protein product is CASSFLPDEAFF. The whole variable domain, remainder taken from reference TRBV7-9 and TRBJ1-1, is DTGVSQNPRHKITKRGQNVTFRCDPISEHNRLYWYRQTLGQGPEFLTYFQNEAQLEKSRLLSDRFSAERPKGSFSTLEIQRTEQGDSAMYLCASSFLPDEAFFGQGTRLTVV.

This clonotype was counted between two and nine times. J is TRBJ2-7 and V is TRBV12-3 or TRBV12-4; 11 nucleotides match TRBD2. Germline trimming cut 5 bases from V and 4 bases from J; bases unmatched to any gene: 7. There are 15 residues in the CDR3. For the CDR3, the DNA is TGTGCCAGCAGTCTTAGCGGGAGGGGGGGATACGAGCAGTACTTC. Protein sequence: CASSLSGRGGYEQYF.

The rearrangement uses TRBV9 and TRBJ2-1, with D possibly matching TRBD2 (7 bases). V was pared by 3 bases and J by 9 bases, with 13 bases between. Germline V gene sequence: CDR1 SGDLS, CDR2 YYNGEE. The CDR3 has 13 residues. This chain's CDR3 is CASSGRGAGEQFF. The CDR3 DNA is TGTGCCAGCAGCGGCCGGGGGGCCGGTGAGCAGTTCTTC.

This clonotype appeared a few times. The genes are TRBV27 and TRBJ2-7; TRBD2 aligns across 9 bases. Germline V gene sequence: CDR1 MNHEY, CDR2 SMNVEV (reference sequence). The CDR3 contains 15 residues. Germline trimming cut 3 bases from V and 3 bases from J; bases unmatched to any gene: 6. The CDR3 bases are TGTGCCAGCAGTTTCATGACTAGCGGAAACTACGAGCAGTACTTC. This sequence encodes CASSFMTSGNYEQYF.